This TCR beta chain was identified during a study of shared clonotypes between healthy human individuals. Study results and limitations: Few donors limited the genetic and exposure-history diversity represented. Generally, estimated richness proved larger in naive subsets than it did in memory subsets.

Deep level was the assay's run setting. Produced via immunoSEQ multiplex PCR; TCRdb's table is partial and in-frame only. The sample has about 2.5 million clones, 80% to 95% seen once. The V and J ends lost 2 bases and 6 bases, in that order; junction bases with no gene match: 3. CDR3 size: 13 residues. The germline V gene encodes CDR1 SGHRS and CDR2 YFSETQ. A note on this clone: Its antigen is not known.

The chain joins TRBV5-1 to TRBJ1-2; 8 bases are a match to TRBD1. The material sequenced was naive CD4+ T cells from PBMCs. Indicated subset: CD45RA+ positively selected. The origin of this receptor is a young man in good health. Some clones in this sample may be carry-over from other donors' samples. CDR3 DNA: TGCGCCAGCAGCTTCCTGACAGGGGATGGCTACACCTTC. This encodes CASSFLTGDGYTF.